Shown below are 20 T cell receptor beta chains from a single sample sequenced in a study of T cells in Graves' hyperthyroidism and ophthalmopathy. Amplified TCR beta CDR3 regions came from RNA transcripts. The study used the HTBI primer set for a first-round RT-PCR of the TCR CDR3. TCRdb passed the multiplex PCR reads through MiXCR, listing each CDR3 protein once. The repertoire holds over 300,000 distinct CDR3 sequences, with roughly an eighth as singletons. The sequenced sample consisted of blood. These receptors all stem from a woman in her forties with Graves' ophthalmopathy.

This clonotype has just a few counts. CDR3 sequence: CASSSNTDRHGYTF. In DNA form, the CDR3 reads TGTGCCAGCAGCTCGAACACTGATCGTCATGGCTACACCTTC. The chain carries TRBV7-9 and TRBJ1-2, with D uncertain. The CDR3 loop spans 14 amino acids. The germline V gene has CDR1 SEHNR and CDR2 FQNEAQ (reference sequence). The V end was cut by 4 bases, the J end by 6 bases, with 15 bases between.

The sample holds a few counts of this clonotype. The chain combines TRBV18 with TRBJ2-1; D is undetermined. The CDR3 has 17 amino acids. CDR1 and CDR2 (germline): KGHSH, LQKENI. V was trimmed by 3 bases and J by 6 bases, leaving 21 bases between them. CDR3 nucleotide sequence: TGTGCCAGCTCACCCGGCCAATTCCGGGCCCTTGGCAATGAGCAGTTCTTC. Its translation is CASSPGQFRALGNEQFF.

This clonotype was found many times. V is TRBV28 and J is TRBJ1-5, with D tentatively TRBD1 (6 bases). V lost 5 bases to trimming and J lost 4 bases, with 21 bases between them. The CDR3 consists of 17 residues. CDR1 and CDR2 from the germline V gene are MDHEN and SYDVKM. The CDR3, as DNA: TGTGCCAGCAGTCCCACCCAGGGGCTAGGTTGGAATCAGCCCCAGCATTTT. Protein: CASSPTQGLGWNQPQHF.

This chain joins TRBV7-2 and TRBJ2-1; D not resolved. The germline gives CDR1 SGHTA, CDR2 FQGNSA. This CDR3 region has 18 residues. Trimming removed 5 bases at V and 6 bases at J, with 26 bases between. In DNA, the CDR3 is TGTGCCAGCAGCCAAGAGGTTATTTATTCCGTGAACCTCAATGAGCAGTTCTTC. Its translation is CASSQEVIYSVNLNEQFF.

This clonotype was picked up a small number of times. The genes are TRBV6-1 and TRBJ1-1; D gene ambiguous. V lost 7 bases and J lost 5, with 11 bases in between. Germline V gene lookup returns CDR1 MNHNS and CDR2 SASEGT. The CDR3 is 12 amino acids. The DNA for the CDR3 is TGTGCCAGCAATGTTGGACTGACTGAAGCTTTCTTT. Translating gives CASNVGLTEAFF.

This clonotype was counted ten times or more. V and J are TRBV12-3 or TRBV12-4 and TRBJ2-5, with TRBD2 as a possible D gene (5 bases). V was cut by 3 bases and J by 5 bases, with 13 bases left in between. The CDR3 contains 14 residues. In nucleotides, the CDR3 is TGTGCCAGCAGTTTGCTTCCGGGGTCCGAGACCCAGTACTTC. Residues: CASSLLPGSETQYF.

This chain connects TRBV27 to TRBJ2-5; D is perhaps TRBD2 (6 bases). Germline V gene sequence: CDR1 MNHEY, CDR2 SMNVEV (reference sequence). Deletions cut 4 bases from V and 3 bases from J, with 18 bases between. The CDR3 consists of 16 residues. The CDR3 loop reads CASSSQEGKEEETQYF. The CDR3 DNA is TGTGCCAGCAGTTCCCAGGAGGGTAAGGAAGAAGAGACCCAGTACTTC.

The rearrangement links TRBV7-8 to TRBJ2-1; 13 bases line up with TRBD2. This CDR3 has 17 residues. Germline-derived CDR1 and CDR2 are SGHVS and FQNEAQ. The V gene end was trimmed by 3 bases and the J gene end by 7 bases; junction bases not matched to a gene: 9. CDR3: CASSLRLAGGQWNEQFF. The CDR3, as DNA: TGTGCCAGCAGCTTGAGACTAGCGGGAGGACAGTGGAATGAGCAGTTCTTC.

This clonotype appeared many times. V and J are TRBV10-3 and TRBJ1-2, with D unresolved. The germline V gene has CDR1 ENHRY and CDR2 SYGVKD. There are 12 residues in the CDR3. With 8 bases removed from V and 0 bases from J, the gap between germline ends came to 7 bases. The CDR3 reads CAIEATNYGYTF. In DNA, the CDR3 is TGTGCCATCGAGGCGACTAACTATGGCTACACCTTC.

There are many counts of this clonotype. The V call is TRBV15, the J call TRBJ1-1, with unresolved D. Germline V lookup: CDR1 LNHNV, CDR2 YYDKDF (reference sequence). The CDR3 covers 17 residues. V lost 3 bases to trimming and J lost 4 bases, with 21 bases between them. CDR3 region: CATSSSPGLAAGTEAFF. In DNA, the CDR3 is TGTGCCACCAGCAGTTCCCCGGGCCTCGCGGCGGGCACTGAAGCTTTCTTT.

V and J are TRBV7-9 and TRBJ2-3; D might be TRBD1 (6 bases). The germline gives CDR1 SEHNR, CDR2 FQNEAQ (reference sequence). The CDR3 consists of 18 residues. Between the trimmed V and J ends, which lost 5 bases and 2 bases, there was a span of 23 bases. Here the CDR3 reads CASSPQSGHTGATDTQYF. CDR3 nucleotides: TGTGCCAGCAGCCCTCAGTCGGGACACACGGGCGCCACAGATACGCAGTATTTT.

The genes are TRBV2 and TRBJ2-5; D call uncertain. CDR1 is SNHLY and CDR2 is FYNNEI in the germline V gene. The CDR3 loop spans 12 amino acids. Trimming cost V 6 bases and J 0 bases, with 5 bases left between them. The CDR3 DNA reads TGTGCCAGCAGAGGGTACCAAGAGACCCAGTACTTC. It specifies CASRGYQETQYF.

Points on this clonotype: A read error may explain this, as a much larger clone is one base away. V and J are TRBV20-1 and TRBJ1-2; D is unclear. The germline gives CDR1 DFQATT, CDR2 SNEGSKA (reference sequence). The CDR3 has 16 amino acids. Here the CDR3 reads CSASILLYRANYGYSF. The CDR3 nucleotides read TGCAGTGCTAGCATCCTATTATATCGAGCTAACTATGGCTACTCCTTC.

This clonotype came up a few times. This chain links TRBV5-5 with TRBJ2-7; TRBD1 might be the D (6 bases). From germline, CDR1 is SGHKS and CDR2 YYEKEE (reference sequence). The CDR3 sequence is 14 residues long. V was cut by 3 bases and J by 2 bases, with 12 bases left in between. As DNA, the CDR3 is TGTGCCAGCAGCTCCCGGGACAAGCCCTACGAGCAGTACTTC. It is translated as CASSSRDKPYEQYF.

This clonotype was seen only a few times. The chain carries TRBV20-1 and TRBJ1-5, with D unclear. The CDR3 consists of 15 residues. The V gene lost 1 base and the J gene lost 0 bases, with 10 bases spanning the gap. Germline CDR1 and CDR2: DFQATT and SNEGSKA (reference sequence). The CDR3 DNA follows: TGCAGTGCTAGAGTAAGCCAGGATAGCAATCAGCCCCAGCATTTT. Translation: CSARVSQDSNQPQHF.

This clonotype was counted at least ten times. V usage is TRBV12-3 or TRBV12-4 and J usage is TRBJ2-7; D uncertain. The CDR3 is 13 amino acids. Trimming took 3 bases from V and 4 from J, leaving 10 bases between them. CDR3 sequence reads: CASSFPPPYEQYF. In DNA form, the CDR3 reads TGTGCCAGCAGTTTTCCCCCCCCGTACGAGCAGTACTTC.

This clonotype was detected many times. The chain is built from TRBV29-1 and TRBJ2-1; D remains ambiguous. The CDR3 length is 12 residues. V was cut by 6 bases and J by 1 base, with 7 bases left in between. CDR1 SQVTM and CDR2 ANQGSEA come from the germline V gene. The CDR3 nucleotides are TGCAGCGTCGCCGGTTCCTACAATGAGCAGTTCTTC. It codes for CSVAGSYNEQFF.

CDR3 bases: TGCGCCAGCGGTCTTACAGGGAATGGCTACACCTTC. Its protein product is CASGLTGNGYTF. The chain carries TRBV5-1 and TRBJ1-2, with D tentatively TRBD1 (6 bases). V was shortened by 7 bases and J by 6 bases, with 13 bases between the two germline ends. The CDR3 loop spans 12 amino acids. Germline lookup yields CDR1 SGHRS and CDR2 YFSETQ.

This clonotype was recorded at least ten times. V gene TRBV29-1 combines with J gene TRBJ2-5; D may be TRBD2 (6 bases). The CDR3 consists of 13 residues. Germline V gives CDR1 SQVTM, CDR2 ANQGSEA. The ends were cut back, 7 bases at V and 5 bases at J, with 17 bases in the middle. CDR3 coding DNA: TGCAGCGCCCTAAGGGAGGTAGGGGAGACCCAGTACTTC. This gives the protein CSALREVGETQYF.

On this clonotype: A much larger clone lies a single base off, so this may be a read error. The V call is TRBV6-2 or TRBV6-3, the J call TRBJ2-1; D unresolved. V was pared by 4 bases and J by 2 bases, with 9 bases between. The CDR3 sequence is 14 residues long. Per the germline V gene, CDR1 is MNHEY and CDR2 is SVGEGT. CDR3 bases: TGTGCCAGCAGTTTATCGTTTCCCTACAATGAGCAGTTCTTC. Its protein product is CASSLSFPYNEQFF.